This TCR beta chain originates from a study of cytotoxic CD8 clonotypes in ibrutinib-treated CLL. In the study overall: The study included under twelve relapsed/refractory and under 16 treatment-naive patients; 17 to 18 had IGHV unmutated disease.

Cryopreserved PBMCs provided roughly 2 micrograms of genomic DNA for the TCR beta libraries. Only in-frame clones appear in the TCRdb table, and some are missing; sequencing was by immunoSEQ multiplex PCR. The sample lists a few hundred thousand clones; under 70% were seen once. This CDR3 has 15 amino acids. V shed 5 bases and J 7 bases; nucleotides not matched to a gene: 13. Germline-derived CDR1 and CDR2 are SGHVS and FNYEAQ. The J gene is TRBJ2-7, the V gene TRBV7-6, with 8 nucleotides matching TRBD2. The sequence was collected from a human donor with chronic lymphocytic leukemia. The source material was PBMCs, sampled after 36 months of ibrutinib treatment. In DNA form, the CDR3 reads TGTGCCAGCAGCCCGGGACTAGGGGAGCATCGGGAGCAGTACTTC. Translating gives CASSPGLGEHREQYF. Full variable domain (missing parts from reference TRBV7-6 and TRBJ2-7): GAGVSQSPRYKVTKRGQDVALRCDPISGHVSLYWYRQALGQGPEFLTYFNYEAQQDKSGLPNDRFSAERPEGSISTLTIQRTEQRDSAMYRCASSPGLGEHREQYFGPGTRLTVT.